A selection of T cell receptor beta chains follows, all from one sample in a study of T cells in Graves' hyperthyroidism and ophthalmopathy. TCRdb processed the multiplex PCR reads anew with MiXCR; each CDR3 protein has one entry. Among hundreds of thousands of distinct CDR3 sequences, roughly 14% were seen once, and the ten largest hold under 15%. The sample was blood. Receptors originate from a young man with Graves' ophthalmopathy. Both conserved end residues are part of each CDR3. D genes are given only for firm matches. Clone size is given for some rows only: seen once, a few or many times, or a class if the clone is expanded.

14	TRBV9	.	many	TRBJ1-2	CASSGPWDGYGYTF	TGTGCCAGCAGCGGACCCTGGGACGGCTATGGCTACACCTTC
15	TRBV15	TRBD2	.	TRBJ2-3	CATDRLAGSTDTQYF	TGTGCCACCGACCGACTAGCGGGAAGCACAGATACGCAGTATTTT
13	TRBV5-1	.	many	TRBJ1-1	CASGHSGGGEAFF	TGCGCCAGCGGACACTCAGGAGGGGGTGAAGCTTTCTTT
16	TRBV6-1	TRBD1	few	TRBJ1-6	CASSGVPGQGDSPLHF	TGTGCCAGCAGTGGGGTTCCGGGACAGGGAGATTCACCCCTCCACTTT
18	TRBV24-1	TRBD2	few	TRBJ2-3	CATSDLTQGLAGTDTQYF	TGTGCCACCAGTGATTTGACACAGGGACTAGCGGGGACAGATACGCAGTATTTT
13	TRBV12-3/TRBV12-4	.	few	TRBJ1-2	CASSSRDTGGNTF	TGTGCCAGCAGTTCGCGGGACACCGGGGGGAACACCTTC
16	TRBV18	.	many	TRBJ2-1	CASSPWGSTSYNEQFF	TGTGCCAGCTCACCTTGGGGCAGCACCTCTTACAATGAGCAGTTCTTC
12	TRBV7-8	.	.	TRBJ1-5	CASSLDLLPQHF	TGTGCCAGCAGCTTAGACTTGTTGCCCCAGCATTTT
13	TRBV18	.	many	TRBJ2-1	CASSPGSTNEQFF	TGTGCCAGCTCACCGGGAAGCACTAATGAGCAGTTCTTC
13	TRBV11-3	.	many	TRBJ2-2	CASGPQNTGELFF	TGTGCCAGCGGCCCTCAGAACACCGGGGAGCTGTTTTTT
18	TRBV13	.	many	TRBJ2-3	CASSNNGHRISSTDTQYF	TGTGCCAGCAGTAATAATGGACACAGGATCTCTAGCACAGATACGCAGTATTTT
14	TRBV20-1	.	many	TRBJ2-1	CSARGWTDYNEQFF	TGCAGTGCTAGAGGTTGGACAGACTACAATGAGCAGTTCTTC
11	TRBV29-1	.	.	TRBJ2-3	CSFQPLDTQYF	TGCAGCTTTCAGCCTTTGGATACGCAGTATTTT
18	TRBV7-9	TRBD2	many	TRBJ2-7	CASSLGLAGGPITYEQYF	TGTGCCAGCAGCTTGGGACTAGCGGGAGGGCCCATCACCTACGAGCAGTACTTC
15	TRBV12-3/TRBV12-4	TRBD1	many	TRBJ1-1	CASSQTGGINTEAFF	TGTGCCAGCAGTCAGACAGGGGGAATTAACACTGAAGCTTTCTTT
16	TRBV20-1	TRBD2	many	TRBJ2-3	CSARVQGLAGGDTQYF	TGCAGTGCTAGAGTCCAGGGACTAGCGGGAGGGGATACGCAGTATTTT
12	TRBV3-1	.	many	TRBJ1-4	CASSQGDEKLFF	TGTGCCAGCAGCCAAGGAGACGAAAAACTGTTTTTT
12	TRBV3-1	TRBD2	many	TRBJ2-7	CASSPGTSPQYF	TGTGCCAGCAGCCCCGGGACTAGTCCTCAGTACTTC
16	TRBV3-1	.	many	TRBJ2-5	CASSQVGWTREETQYF	TGTGCCAGCAGCCAAGTGGGTTGGACAAGGGAAGAGACCCAGTACTTC
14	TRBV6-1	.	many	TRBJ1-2	CASSEANGAYGYTF	TGTGCCAGCAGTGAAGCGAACGGTGCCTATGGCTACACCTTC
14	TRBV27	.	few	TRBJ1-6	CASRGGVANSPLHF	TGTGCCAGCAGAGGGGGTGTAGCTAATTCACCCCTCCACTTT
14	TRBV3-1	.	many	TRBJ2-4	CASSPGGSINIQYF	TGTGCCAGCAGCCCTGGGGGGTCTATAAACATTCAGTACTTC